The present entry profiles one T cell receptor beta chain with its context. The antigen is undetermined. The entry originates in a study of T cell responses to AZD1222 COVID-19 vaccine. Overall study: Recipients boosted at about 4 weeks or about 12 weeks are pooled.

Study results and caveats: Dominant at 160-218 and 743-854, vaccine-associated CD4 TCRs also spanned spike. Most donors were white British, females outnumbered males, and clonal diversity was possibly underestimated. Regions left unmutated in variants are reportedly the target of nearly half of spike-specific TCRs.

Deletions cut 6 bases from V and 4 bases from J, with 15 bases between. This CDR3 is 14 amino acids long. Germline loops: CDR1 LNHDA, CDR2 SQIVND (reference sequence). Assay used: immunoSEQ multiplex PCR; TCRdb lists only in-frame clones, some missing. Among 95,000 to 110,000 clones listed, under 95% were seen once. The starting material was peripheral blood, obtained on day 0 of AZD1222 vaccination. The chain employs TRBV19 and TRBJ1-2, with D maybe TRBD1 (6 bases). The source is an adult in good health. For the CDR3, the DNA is TGTGCCAGTAGCCAGCGGACAGCGATCTATGGCTACACCTTC. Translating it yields CASSQRTAIYGYTF.